Listed below are T cell receptor beta chains from one sample, sequenced in a study of patients and donors after allogeneic stem cell transplantation. Each CDR3 protein is one row after TCRdb ran MiXCR on the RT-PCR reads. The sample lists some 92,000 distinct CDR3 sequences, around 46% occurring once. The specimen sequenced was blood, either unsorted or a sorted T cell fraction (not recorded which). Receptors originate from a human donor who was either an allogeneic HSCT recipient or a stem cell or donor lymphocyte infusion donor (not recorded which). It is not recorded whose cells these are; they may come from a transplant donor. Each CDR3 is given with its conserved first and last residue. D genes are given only for firm matches. Clone size is given for some rows only: seen once, a few or many times, or a class if the clone is expanded.

TRBJ1-2,NA,NA,TRBV3-1,TGTGCCAGCAGCCGCGAAACCTATGGCTACACCTTC,CASSRETYGYTF
TRBJ1-2,TRBD1,many,TRBV27,TGTGCCAGCAGCAAACCAGGGGGGGCCGGGGGAATATGGGGCTACACCTTC,CASSKPGGAGGIWGYTF
TRBJ1-1,NA,NA,TRBV27,TGTGCCAGCAGTGACGGTTTGAACACTGAAGCTTTCTTT,CASSDGLNTEAFF
TRBJ2-7,TRBD2,NA,TRBV7-9,TGTGCCAGCAGCTTAGTAGCGGGAGCGGCCCACGAGCAGTACTTC,CASSLVAGAAHEQYF
TRBJ1-1,TRBD1,NA,TRBV7-3,TGTGCCAGCAGCACACCGGACAGGGGGTTCACTGAAGCTTTCTTT,CASSTPDRGFTEAFF
TRBJ1-2,NA,NA,TRBV27,TGTGCCAGCAGTTTCCCCGACACGGACACCTTC,CASSFPDTDTF
TRBJ1-6,NA,NA,TRBV6-2/TRBV6-3,TGTGCCAGCAGTTCGGCGGTCTCCTATAATTCACCCCTCCACTTT,CASSSAVSYNSPLHF
TRBJ2-7,NA,NA,TRBV10-3,TGTGCCATCAGTGAGCAACCCTACGAGCAGTACTTC,CAISEQPYEQYF
TRBJ1-2,TRBD1,NA,TRBV12-3/TRBV12-4,TGTGCCAGCAGAGAGGACGACAGGGTCATAAATGGCTACACCTTC,CASREDDRVINGYTF
TRBJ2-5,TRBD1,NA,TRBV6-2/TRBV6-3,TGTGCCAGCAGTTACCTCGGGACAGGGCAAGAGACCCAGTACTTC,CASSYLGTGQETQYF
TRBJ2-1,TRBD2,once,TRBV15,TGTGCCACCAGCAGAGACCCGACTAGCGCCTACAATGAGCAGTTCTTC,CATSRDPTSAYNEQFF
TRBJ1-2,NA,many,TRBV4-1,TGCGCCAGCAGCCCCCAAAAAGGGGAGAATGGCTACACCTTC,CASSPQKGENGYTF
TRBJ2-5,NA,NA,TRBV7-6,TGTGCCAGCAGCTTATCTGCCGAGACCCAGTACTTC,CASSLSAETQYF
TRBJ1-5,TRBD1,few,TRBV27,TGTGCCAGCAGTTTAATTCCAGGGGGGAATCAGCCCCAGCATTTT,CASSLIPGGNQPQHF
TRBJ1-6,NA,few,TRBV6-5,TGTGCCAGCAGTGAAAGATTGGAGAGCTCCTATAATTCACCCCTCCACTTT,CASSERLESSYNSPLHF
TRBJ2-5,TRBD2,NA,TRBV28,TGTGCCAGCTTCCGGGGGGAGAGGGAGACCCAGTACTTC,CASFRGERETQYF
TRBJ2-1,TRBD2,NA,TRBV9,TGTGCCAGCAGCACGGGACTAGCGGGGAGCTCCTACAATGAGCAGTTCTTC,CASSTGLAGSSYNEQFF
TRBJ1-6,TRBD1,few,TRBV20-1,TGCAGTGCTAGAGTGCAGACAGGGGCTGACTCACCCCTCCACTTT,CSARVQTGADSPLHF
TRBJ2-3,NA,NA,TRBV12-3/TRBV12-4,TGTGCTTGTACGAGCACAGATACGCAGTATTTT,CACTSTDTQYF
TRBJ1-1,TRBD1,few,TRBV7-9,TGTGCCAGCAGCTTCCGGGACAGGGCTGACGCTTTCTTT,CASSFRDRADAFF
TRBJ2-7,TRBD2,NA,TRBV29-1,TGCAGCGTTGTTACGGGGGGATACGAGCAGTACTTC,CSVVTGGYEQYF
TRBJ2-1,TRBD1,few,TRBV14,TGTGCCAGCAGCCAATTGACAGGGCAGTCACCTTACAATGAGCAGTTCTTC,CASSQLTGQSPYNEQFF
TRBJ1-2,NA,few,TRBV7-2,TGTGCCAGCAGGGGGGCTCCGACAGTAACGGGAGGCTACACCTTC,CASRGAPTVTGGYTF
TRBJ2-7,TRBD1,once,TRBV6-2/TRBV6-3,TGTGCCAGCAGTAAACGACAGGGTATCACCTACGAGCAGTACTTC,CASSKRQGITYEQYF
TRBJ1-3,NA,few,TRBV15,TGTGCCACCAGCACATCCAGAGCACGAAACACCATATATTTT,CATSTSRARNTIYF
TRBJ1-2,NA,once,TRBV29-1,TGCAGCGTCACAGACGTGCGGGGCCTCTATGGCTACACCTTC,CSVTDVRGLYGYTF
TRBJ2-7,TRBD2,NA,TRBV11-2,TGTGCCAGCAGCTTAGGACTAGCGGGCCTGTACGAGCAGTACTTC,CASSLGLAGLYEQYF
TRBJ1-3,TRBD1,NA,TRBV18,TGTGCCAGCTCACCTGTTGGACAGGGGGGATATCGCGGAAACACCATATATTTT,CASSPVGQGGYRGNTIYF
TRBJ1-5,NA,many,TRBV29-1,TGCAGCGTTCTAGAATATAGCAATCAGCCCCAGCATTTT,CSVLEYSNQPQHF
TRBJ1-2,NA,few,TRBV10-3,TGTGCCATCAGTGAGTCGGGGACCCCTAACTATGGCTACACCTTC,CAISESGTPNYGYTF
TRBJ1-5,NA,NA,TRBV27,TGTGCCAGCAGAGGAGGCGAACAACCCTTCAATCAGCCCCAGCATTTT,CASRGGEQPFNQPQHF
TRBJ1-1,TRBD1,few,TRBV9,TGTGCCAGCAGCGCGCGGGACAGGTTCTACACTGAAGCTTTCTTT,CASSARDRFYTEAFF
TRBJ2-7,NA,NA,TRBV28,TGTGCCAGTCAGGTAGAAGGGCGAGGAGAGCAGTACTTC,CASQVEGRGEQYF
TRBJ2-4,TRBD2,NA,TRBV6-2/TRBV6-3,TGTGCCAGCAGTTACTCGGTTTCGGCGGGAGGACTAGCCAAAAACATTCAGTACTTC,CASSYSVSAGGLAKNIQYF
TRBJ1-4,NA,NA,TRBV5-1,TGCGCCAGCAGCTTGGAGGCTAATAATGAAAAACTGTTTTTT,CASSLEANNEKLFF
TRBJ1-5,NA,few,TRBV12-3/TRBV12-4,TGTGCCAGCAGTTTAGGTCGGCAGGGCTCTCAGCCCCAGCATTTT,CASSLGRQGSQPQHF
TRBJ1-5,NA,NA,TRBV6-2/TRBV6-3,TGTGCCAGCATCTGGACCCCGGAGGGCGGTCAGCCCCAGCATTTT,CASIWTPEGGQPQHF
TRBJ2-7,NA,NA,TRBV7-3,TGTGCCAGCAGCTTAAAAGGATCGCTCGAGCAGTACTTC,CASSLKGSLEQYF
TRBJ1-2,NA,NA,TRBV28,TGTGCCAGCAGTGGCCAGGTGGGCTACACCTTC,CASSGQVGYTF
TRBJ1-3,NA,NA,TRBV7-9,TGTGCCAGCAGCCCGGACACTGGAAACACCATATATTTT,CASSPDTGNTIYF
TRBJ2-3,TRBD1,NA,TRBV7-9,TGTGCCAGCAGCTCGGGACAGCCTAGCACAGATACGCAGTATTTT,CASSSGQPSTDTQYF
TRBJ1-2,NA,NA,TRBV5-6,TGTGCCAGCAGCGCTTTCGGGGCTTCGGATGGCTACACCTTC,CASSAFGASDGYTF
TRBJ1-3,NA,few,TRBV7-8,TGTGCCAGCAGCCCTAACAGGGAAGGAAACACCATATATTTT,CASSPNREGNTIYF
TRBJ1-6,NA,NA,TRBV3-1,TGTGCCAGCAGCCAAGCCCGAGGTTCACCCCTCCACTTT,CASSQARGSPLHF
TRBJ1-5,NA,NA,TRBV19,TGTGCCAGTAGTATAGGACAAGGCAATCAGCCCCAGCATTTT,CASSIGQGNQPQHF
TRBJ1-1,TRBD1,NA,TRBV10-3,TGTGCCATCAGTGAGTCCGACAGGGGCACTGAAGCTTTCTTT,CAISESDRGTEAFF
TRBJ1-5,NA,NA,TRBV6-2/TRBV6-3,TGTGCCAGCCGCGAGGGGACCTCGGGGTTTCAGCCCCAGCATTTT,CASREGTSGFQPQHF
TRBJ1-1,NA,few,TRBV12-3/TRBV12-4,TGTGCCAGCAGTTTCTCGGGCCGAGGGACTGAAGCTTTCTTT,CASSFSGRGTEAFF
TRBJ1-4,NA,NA,TRBV6-5,TGTGCCAGCAGTTACCGTGCAACTAATGAAAAACTGTTTTTT,CASSYRATNEKLFF